These 11 T cell receptor beta chains share one sample of origin, sequenced in a study of persistence of HIV-infected CD4 T cells. Overlapping HIV-1 Gag 15-mer peptides at approximately 0.96 ug per peptide per mL were used. CD40L/CD69 double-negative CD45RO-high memory CD4+ T cells were collected. Sequencing used immunoSEQ version 4 in survey mode. Produced via immunoSEQ multiplex PCR; TCRdb's table is partial and in-frame only. The sample has about 40,000 clones, around 78% seen once. Antigen specificity for these receptors is unknown. This material consisted of CD4+ T cells sorted from PBMCs after approximately 19-hour stimulation, taken from a patient who received antiretroviral therapy. Source of these receptors: an adult man with HIV who was CMV-seropositive.

To note about this clone: The same CDR3 can be traced to other DNA sequences in this sample. V gene TRBV3-1 (or the pseudogene TRBV3-2) combines with J gene TRBJ1-4, with D hard to call. CDR1 is LGHDT and CDR2 is YNNKEL in the germline V gene (reference sequence). V lost 1 base and J lost 8, with 11 bases in between. This CDR3 spans 14 amino acids. The CDR3 loop reads CASSQGPLGEKLFF. The CDR3 DNA is TGTGCCAGCAGCCAAGGTCCCCTCGGGGAAAAACTGTTTTTT.

The DNA for the CDR3 is TGCGCCAGCAGCCCCGATTATGGGCCGGGGAAATTCTACGAGCAGTACTTC. It specifies CASSPDYGPGKFYEQYF. The gene calls are TRBV4-3 and TRBJ2-7; D is possibly TRBD2 (5 bases). The V end lost 4 bases, the J end lost 3 bases, and 22 bases lay between the germline ends. This CDR3 spans 17 amino acids. Germline V lookup: CDR1 LGHNA, CDR2 YSLEER.

Relative to its sample, this clone is large (0.1 to 1%). This sequence joins TRBV10-3 and TRBJ2-5; possible D gene TRBD1, 6 bases. V was trimmed by 5 bases and J by 5 bases, leaving 12 bases between them. The germline V gene encodes CDR1 ENHRY and CDR2 SYGVKD. CDR3 length: 13 residues. The CDR3, as DNA: TGTGCCATCAGTAGCACAGGGTGGGAGACCCAGTACTTC. Encoded protein: CAISSTGWETQYF.

The rearrangement uses TRBV30 and TRBJ2-5; TRBD2 might be the D (6 bases). This CDR3 spans 12 amino acids. Deletions cut 0 bases from V and 9 bases from J, with 11 bases between. Germline CDR1 GTSNPN, CDR2 SVGIG (reference sequence). In DNA form, the CDR3 reads TGTGCCTGGAGTGTAACCGCGGGGCCCCAGTACTTC. It codes for CAWSVTAGPQYF.

V usage is TRBV6-1 and J usage is TRBJ2-1; D is ambiguous. Trimming stripped 3 bases from V and 4 bases from J, with 13 bases between. The CDR3 has 15 amino acids. Germline loops: CDR1 MNHNS, CDR2 SASEGT. In DNA form, the CDR3 reads TGTGCCAGCAGTGATGACCGGATTTCTTACAATGAGCAGTTCTTC. Protein product: CASSDDRISYNEQFF.

This clone was counted a few times. The chain has TRBV6-7 and TRBJ2-2; D is possibly TRBD1 or TRBD2 (5 bases each). TRBV6-7 is an ORF, with its function uncertain. V was cut by 0 bases and J by 4 bases, with 24 bases left in between. The CDR3 sequence is 20 residues long. Written as DNA, the CDR3 is TGTGCCAGCAGTTACTCGCACTCCATTGGGACGGCCGGGGTCACCGGGGAGCTGTTTTTT. Translated: CASSYSHSIGTAGVTGELFF.

The chain is built from TRBV6-5 and TRBJ2-1, with 13 bases identical to TRBD2. The trim removed 6 bases at V and 7 bases at J, leaving 3 bases unmatched. CDR3 length: 14 residues. CDR1 is MNHEY, CDR2 SVGAGI, per germline. DNA for the CDR3: TGTGCCAGCAGAACTAGCGGGGGGGCTAATGAGCAGTTCTTC. It codes for CASRTSGGANEQFF.

The chain carries TRBV24-1 and TRBJ2-3, with 8 bases identical to TRBD1. Germline V gene sequence: CDR1 KGHDR, CDR2 SFDVKD. The CDR3 is 11 amino acids. The ends lost 11 bases at V and 8 bases at J; junction bases unmatched: 5. The CDR3 loop is CAIGQGGTQYF. The CDR3 nucleotides read TGTGCCATCGGACAGGGCGGTACGCAGTATTTT.

The CDR3 DNA sequence: TGTGCCAGCAGCTTAGCAAGGCAAACGAATTCACCCCTCCACTTT. It yields the protein CASSLARQTNSPLHF. This rearrangement joins TRBV7-9 to TRBJ1-6; D is unclear. Germline V gene lookup returns CDR1 SEHNR and CDR2 FQNEAQ (reference sequence). This CDR3 has 15 residues. V dropped 0 bases and J dropped 7 bases, with 10 bases sitting between them.

The rearrangement links TRBV12-5 to TRBJ1-5; possible D gene TRBD1, 6 bases. The CDR3 loop spans 16 amino acids. V lost 1 base to trimming and J lost 5 bases, with 15 bases between them. Per the germline V gene, CDR1 is LGHNT and CDR2 is FRNRAP. The CDR3 DNA sequence: TGTGCTAGTGGTTTGGAACAGGGATTTGGGGATCAGCCCCAGCATTTT. Encoded protein: CASGLEQGFGDQPQHF.

V usage is TRBV18 and J usage is TRBJ1-5; no clear D. The V gene's germline CDR1 is KGHSH and CDR2 LQKENI. V lost 2 bases and J 0 bases, leaving 8 bases between the germline ends. The CDR3 spans 15 residues. CDR3 sequence (DNA): TGTGCCAGCTCACCAAGCAGGAATAGCAATCAGCCCCAGCATTTT. Translating it yields CASSPSRNSNQPQHF.